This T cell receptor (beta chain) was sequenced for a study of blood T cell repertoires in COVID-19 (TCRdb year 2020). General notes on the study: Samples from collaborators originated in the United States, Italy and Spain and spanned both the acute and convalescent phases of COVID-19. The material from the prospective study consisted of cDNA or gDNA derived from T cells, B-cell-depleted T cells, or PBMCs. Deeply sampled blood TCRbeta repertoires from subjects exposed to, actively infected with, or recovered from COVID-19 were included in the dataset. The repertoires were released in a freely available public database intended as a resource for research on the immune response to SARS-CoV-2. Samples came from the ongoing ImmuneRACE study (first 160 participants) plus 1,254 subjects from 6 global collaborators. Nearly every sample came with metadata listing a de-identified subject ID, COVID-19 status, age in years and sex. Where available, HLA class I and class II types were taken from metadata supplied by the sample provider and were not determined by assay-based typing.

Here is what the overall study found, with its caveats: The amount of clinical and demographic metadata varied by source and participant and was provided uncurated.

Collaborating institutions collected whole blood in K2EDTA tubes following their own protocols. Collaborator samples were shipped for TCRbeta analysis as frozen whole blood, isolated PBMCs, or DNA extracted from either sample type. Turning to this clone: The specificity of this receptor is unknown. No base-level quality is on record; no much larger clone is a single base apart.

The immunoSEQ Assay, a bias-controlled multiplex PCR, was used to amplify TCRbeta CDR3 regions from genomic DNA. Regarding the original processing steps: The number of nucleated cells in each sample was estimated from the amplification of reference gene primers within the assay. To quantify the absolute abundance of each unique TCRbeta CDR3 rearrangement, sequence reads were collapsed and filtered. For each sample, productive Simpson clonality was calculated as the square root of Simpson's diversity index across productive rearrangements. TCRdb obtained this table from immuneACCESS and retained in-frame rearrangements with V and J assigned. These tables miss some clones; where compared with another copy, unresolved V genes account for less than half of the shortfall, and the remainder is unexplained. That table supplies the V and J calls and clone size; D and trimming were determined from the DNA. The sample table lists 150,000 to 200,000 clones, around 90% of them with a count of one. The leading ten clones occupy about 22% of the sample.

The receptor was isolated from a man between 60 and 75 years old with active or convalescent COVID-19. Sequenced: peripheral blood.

At the DNA level, the sequence is TGCGCCAGCAGCTCGAGATTTCAGGACAGGGCGAACTCCTACAATGAGCAGTTCTTC. It translates to CASSSRFQDRANSYNEQFF. The rearrangement combines TRBV5-1 with TRBJ2-1; TRBD1 matches 8 bases in the middle. Germline trimming: 3 bases from V, 0 bases from J; junction bases outside gene matches: 14. The CDR3 spans 19 residues, from the cysteine through the phenylalanine. Only the CDR3 region is kept as DNA, spanning 57 bases read in frame from base 1. The germline V gene yields SGHRS for CDR1 and YFSETQ for CDR2.